The TCR beta chain under discussion was sequenced for a study of shared clonotypes between healthy human individuals. CD45RO-negative CD8 cells positively selected for CCR7 made up the naive population, which excluded terminally differentiated effector memory CD45RA+ cells. The donors were all Caucasian adults (living in Nashville, Tennessee). V shed 5 bases, J shed 3 bases, and the junction held 5 bases outside the gene matches. The CDR3 totals 15 residues. The V gene's germline CDR1 is SGHAT and CDR2 FQNNGV. Generated by immunoSEQ multiplex PCR, the TCRdb table keeps only in-frame clones and is missing some. The table has more than 500,000 clones, 95% seen once.

The genes are TRBV11-2 and TRBJ2-2; 8 bases map to TRBD1. Sequencing used naive CD8+ T cells sorted from blood. The clonotype comes from a woman in her 30s in good health. In DNA form, the CDR3 reads TGTGCCAGCAGCCCGACAGGGGTTGACACCGGGGAGCTGTTTTTT. This gives the protein CASSPTGVDTGELFF. The whole variable domain, filled in from reference TRBV11-2 and TRBJ2-2, reads EAGVAQSPRYKIIEKRQSVAFWCNPISGHATLYWYQQILGQGPKLLIQFQNNGVVDDSQLPKDRFSAERLKGVDSTLKIQPAKLEDSAVYLCASSPTGVDTGELFFGEGSRLTVL.